This T cell receptor beta chain was sequenced in a study of glioma-infiltrating T cells after dendritic cell vaccination. Study-level information: Dendritic cells derived from monocytes and pulsed with autologous tumor lysate formed the vaccine. Three intradermal dendritic cell vaccine injections were given every two weeks.

V was cut by 4 bases and J by 1 base, with 7 bases left in between. Germline V gives CDR1 SGHNT, CDR2 YENEEA. There are 13 residues in the CDR3. TCRB CDR3 was amplified from 2 ug genomic DNA or less. Here immunoSEQ multiplex PCR was the method, and the copy in TCRdb shows in-frame clones only, minus some. This sample has 80,000 to 95,000 clones; under 90% occur once, and the top ten carry over 2.5%. The sequencing here drew on blood, taken before dendritic cell vaccination. This TCR was recovered from a human donor with glioblastoma. This rearrangement joins TRBV11-3 to TRBJ1-1; D is unresolved. CDR3 sequence reads: CASSSNSNTEAFF. The CDR3 DNA is TGTGCCAGCAGCTCAAACTCGAACACTGAAGCTTTCTTT.